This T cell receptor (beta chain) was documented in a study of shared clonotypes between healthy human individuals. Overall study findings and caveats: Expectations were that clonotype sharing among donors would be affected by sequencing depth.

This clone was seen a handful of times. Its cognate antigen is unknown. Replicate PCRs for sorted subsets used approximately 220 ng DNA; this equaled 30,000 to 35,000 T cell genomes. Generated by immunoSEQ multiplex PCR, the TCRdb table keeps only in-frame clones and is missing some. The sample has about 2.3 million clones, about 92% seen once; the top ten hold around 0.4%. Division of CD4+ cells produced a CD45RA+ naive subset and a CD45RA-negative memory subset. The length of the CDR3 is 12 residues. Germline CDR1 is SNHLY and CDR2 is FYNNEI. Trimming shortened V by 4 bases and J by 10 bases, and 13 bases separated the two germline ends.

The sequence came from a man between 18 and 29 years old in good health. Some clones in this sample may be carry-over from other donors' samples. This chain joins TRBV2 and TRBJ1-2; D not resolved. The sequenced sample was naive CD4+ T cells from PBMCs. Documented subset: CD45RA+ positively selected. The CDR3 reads CASSGMTPNYTF. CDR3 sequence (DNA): TGTGCCAGCAGTGGGATGACCCCGAACTACACCTTC.